The T cell receptor (beta chain) under discussion was sequenced for a study of T cells in localized non-small cell lung cancer. Study-wide points: Across samples, adjacent lung featured a median roughly 60 of the top 100 tumor clones. Adjacent uninvolved lung had the highest clonality, suggesting focused antigen responses. Because sequencing included only one region (of the tumor), heterogeneity remains possible.

Remarks on this clone: Its antigen is as yet unknown.

This CDR3 is 14 amino acids long. Looked up from germline, CDR1 is LNHNV and CDR2 is YYDKDF (reference sequence). Trimming took off 1 base at V and 9 bases at J, with 13 bases between the two ends. Profiled with immunoSEQ multiplex PCR; TCRdb holds only in-frame clones, not every one. Altogether around 9,200 clones are present, roughly 91% being singletons, with the ten largest covering around 2.2%. Sequenced here: peripheral blood, sampled before any cancer treatment. The TCR originated in an older female donor with stage II squamous cell lung carcinoma. This chain uses TRBV15 with TRBJ2-1; D tentatively reads TRBD1 or TRBD2 (6 bases each). Written as DNA, the CDR3 is TGTGCCACCAGCAGAGCCGGGGGCACCGGTGAGCAGTTCTTC. It yields the protein CATSRAGGTGEQFF.